One T cell receptor (beta chain) is described in this entry. The sample holds other DNA sequences that translate to the same CDR3. The data originate from a study of shared T cell receptors in the human thymus. TCRdb's copy holds only in-frame clones and misses some; the assay was immunoSEQ multiplex PCR. The profile shows approximately 730,000 clones, 80% to 90% of them singletons. These data are also associated with another study on human thymus T cells. According to that study: Resections from corrective heart surgery supplied the thymus tissue. Related work found strong thymic repertoire overlap between unrelated individuals.

The sample comprised thymocytes. This TCR derives from a girl under two years old with a congenital heart defect.

The CDR3 spells CASSQGTSGGPYNEQFF. Here the CDR3 DNA reads TGCGCCAGCAGCCAAGGGACTAGCGGGGGCCCCTACAATGAGCAGTTCTTC. V usage is TRBV4-3 and J usage is TRBJ2-1; 13 bases match TRBD2. CDR3 length: 17 residues. The germline V gene has CDR1 LGHNA and CDR2 YSLEER. V was clipped by 1 base and J by 2 bases; unmatched bases: 2.